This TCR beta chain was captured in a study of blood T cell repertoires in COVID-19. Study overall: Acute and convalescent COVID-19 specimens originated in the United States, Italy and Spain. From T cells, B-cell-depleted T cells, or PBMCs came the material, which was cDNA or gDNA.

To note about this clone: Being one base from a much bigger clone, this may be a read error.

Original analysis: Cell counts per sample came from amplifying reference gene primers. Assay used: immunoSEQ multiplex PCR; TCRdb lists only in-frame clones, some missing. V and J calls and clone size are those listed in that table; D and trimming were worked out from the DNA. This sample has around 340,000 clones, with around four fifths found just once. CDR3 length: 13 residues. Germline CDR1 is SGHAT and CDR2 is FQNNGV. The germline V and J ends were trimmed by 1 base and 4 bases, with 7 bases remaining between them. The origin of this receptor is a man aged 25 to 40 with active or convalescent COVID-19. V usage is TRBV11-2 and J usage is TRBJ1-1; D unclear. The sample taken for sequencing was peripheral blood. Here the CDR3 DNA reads TGTGCCAGCAGCTTAGGGGGAGCCACTGAAGCTTTCTTT. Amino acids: CASSLGGATEAFF. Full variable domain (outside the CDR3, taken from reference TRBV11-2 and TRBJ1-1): EAGVAQSPRYKIIEKRQSVAFWCNPISGHATLYWYQQILGQGPKLLIQFQNNGVVDDSQLPKDRFSAERLKGVDSTLKIQPAKLEDSAVYLCASSLGGATEAFFGQGTRLTVV.